A selection of T cell receptor beta chains follows, all from one sample in a study of T-cell reconstitution after alpha-beta-depleted transplantation in children. TCRdb reanalysed the PCR reads using MiXCR and keeps one entry per CDR3 protein. This table holds approximately 640,000 distinct CDR3 sequences, 16% found once. Sample: PBMCs from the stem cell graft donor, taken from the stem cell graft. The receptors were gathered from a human donor who donated a stem cell graft to a child with acute myeloid leukemia. The CDR3 runs from the conserved cysteine through the conserved F or W. The order of the fields is V gene, J gene, D gene, clone size, CDR3 protein, CDR3 DNA. A D gene is named only where the DNA matches it firmly. Rows give clone size only sometimes, using once, few, many, or a class for an expanded clone.

TRBV24-1	TRBJ2-1	-	few	CATSDPNNEQFF	TGTGCCACCAGTGATCCTAACAATGAGCAGTTCTTC
TRBV20-1	TRBJ1-4	TRBD1	-	CCAQGGFEDATNEKLFF	TGCTGTGCACAGGGGGGATTTGAAGATGCAACTAATGAAAAACTGTTTTTT
TRBV6-5	TRBJ1-1	TRBD1	many	CASSQWTGGAFF	TGTGCCAGCAGTCAATGGACAGGGGGTGCTTTCTTT
TRBV7-9	TRBJ1-4	-	-	CASSLGEELFF	TGTGCCAGCAGCCTTGGAGAGGAACTGTTTTTT
TRBV24-1	TRBJ1-5	-	-	CATSRGYNQPQHF	TGTGCCACCAGTCGGGGATACAATCAGCCCCAGCATTTT
TRBV4-3	TRBJ2-3	-	few	CASSQDPPGLLTDTQYF	TGCGCCAGCAGCCAAGACCCACCAGGGCTTCTGACAGATACGCAGTATTTT
TRBV7-3	TRBJ1-1	-	-	CASSLLPNTEAFF	TGTGCCAGCAGCTTACTTCCGAACACTGAAGCTTTCTTT
TRBV12-3/TRBV12-4	TRBJ1-6	TRBD1	-	CASSAIRDRELGSPLHF	TGTGCCAGCAGTGCAATCCGGGACAGGGAATTGGGTTCACCCCTCCACTTT
TRBV20-1	TRBJ2-1	TRBD1	many	CSARRDRGILYNEQFF	TGCAGTGCTAGAAGGGACAGGGGGATCCTCTACAATGAGCAGTTCTTC
TRBV7-2	TRBJ2-1	-	many	CASTQGLGQPYNEQFF	TGTGCCAGCACCCAGGGCCTTGGCCAACCCTACAATGAGCAGTTCTTC
TRBV29-1	TRBJ1-5	-	many	CSVGPTGIWPQHF	TGCAGCGTTGGCCCGACGGGCATTTGGCCCCAGCATTTT
TRBV24-1	TRBJ2-2	TRBD1	-	CATSDPRGPTGELFF	TGTGCCACCAGTGATCCTAGGGGGCCCACCGGGGAGCTGTTTTTT
TRBV18	TRBJ2-3	-	many	CASSPRPVKDTQYF	TGTGCCAGCTCACCACGTCCCGTTAAGGATACGCAGTATTTT
TRBV20-1	TRBJ1-6	-	many	CSARRGGAGNSPLHF	TGCAGTGCTAGGAGGGGGGGCGCGGGGAATTCACCCCTCCACTTT
TRBV20-1	TRBJ1-5	-	-	CSASGLGGVGNQPQHF	TGCAGTGCTAGCGGGCTGGGGGGGGTCGGCAATCAGCCCCAGCATTTT
TRBV20-1	TRBJ2-7	TRBD2	many	CSARDVSTSGAREQYF	TGCAGTGCTAGAGATGTATCGACTAGCGGGGCGAGGGAGCAGTACTTC
TRBV6-1	TRBJ1-5	-	few	CASKGVPGNQPQHF	TGTGCCAGCAAGGGGGTCCCGGGCAATCAGCCCCAGCATTTT
TRBV20-1	TRBJ2-1	-	many	CSASGGSSPIRYNEQFF	TGCAGTGCTAGTGGTGGATCCAGTCCTATACGCTACAATGAGCAGTTCTTC
TRBV29-1	TRBJ2-1	-	-	CSVGRDNEQFF	TGCAGCGTTGGGAGGGACAATGAGCAGTTCTTC
TRBV20-1	TRBJ2-6	-	many	CSASPGANVLTF	TGCAGTGCTTCTCCGGGGGCCAACGTCCTGACTTTC
TRBV7-8	TRBJ1-1	-	many	CASSLVVTVNTEAFF	TGTGCCAGCAGCTTAGTTGTAACGGTGAACACTGAAGCTTTCTTT
TRBV10-3	TRBJ1-1	-	many	CAISVRGTEAFF	TGTGCCATCAGTGTTAGAGGAACTGAAGCTTTCTTT
TRBV7-2	TRBJ2-5	TRBD1	many	CASSLDRGTKTQYF	TGTGCCAGCAGCTTGGACAGGGGGACGAAGACCCAGTACTTC
TRBV27	TRBJ1-4	-	few	CASSLDRQTEKLFF	TGTGCCAGCAGTTTAGATCGCCAAACTGAAAAACTGTTTTTT
TRBV6-1	TRBJ2-7	-	few	CASISVHRGEYEQYF	TGTGCCAGCATCTCTGTACACCGCGGAGAGTACGAGCAGTACTTC
TRBV27	TRBJ1-2	-	-	CASSPEGWANYGYTF	TGTGCCAGCAGTCCCGAGGGTTGGGCTAACTATGGCTACACCTTC
TRBV5-1	TRBJ2-2	TRBD1	-	CASSRLTGTTGELFF	TGCGCCAGCAGCCGACTGACAGGGACGACCGGGGAGCTGTTTTTT
TRBV4-3	TRBJ1-2	-	many	CASSNHGGLNGYTF	TGCGCCAGCAGCAATCACGGAGGGTTGAATGGCTACACCTTC
TRBV27	TRBJ1-2	-	few	CASSIWGGPYGYTF	TGTGCCAGCAGTATATGGGGGGGCCCCTATGGCTACACCTTC
TRBV10-3	TRBJ1-5	TRBD1	many	CAISDRTGHRPQHF	TGTGCCATCAGTGACCGGACAGGCCACAGGCCCCAGCATTTT
TRBV5-1	TRBJ2-1	TRBD1	few	CASSLDTTGEQFF	TGCGCCAGCAGCTTGGACACGACAGGGGAGCAGTTCTTC
TRBV5-1	TRBJ2-1	-	-	CASSLGTQYYNEQFF	TGCGCCAGCAGCCTCGGGACACAGTATTACAATGAGCAGTTCTTC
TRBV4-3	TRBJ2-7	-	-	CASSQEWGATYEQYF	TGCGCCAGCAGCCAAGAATGGGGGGCTACCTACGAGCAGTACTTC
TRBV29-1	TRBJ1-1	-	many	CSFRRTEAFF	TGCAGCTTTCGGCGCACTGAAGCTTTCTTT
TRBV7-3	TRBJ1-3	TRBD1	-	CASSLDRGQGNTIYF	TGTGCCAGCAGCTTGGACAGGGGGCAAGGAAACACCATATATTTT
TRBV12-3/TRBV12-4	TRBJ2-1	TRBD2	-	CASNHSGGSYNEQFF	TGTGCCAGCAATCATAGCGGGGGTTCCTACAATGAGCAGTTCTTC
TRBV20-1	TRBJ2-3	TRBD2	many	CSAGGASGGLITDTQYF	TGCAGTGCTGGGGGGGCTAGCGGGGGGCTCATCACAGATACGCAGTATTTT
TRBV6-5	TRBJ1-3	TRBD1	many	CASSYGQGGDTIYF	TGTGCCAGCAGTTACGGACAGGGCGGTGACACCATATATTTT
TRBV7-8	TRBJ1-2	-	few	CASSLDKWGYGYTF	TGTGCCAGCAGCTTAGATAAATGGGGCTATGGCTACACCTTC
TRBV12-3/TRBV12-4	TRBJ1-2	-	many	CASSSRQLDGYTF	TGTGCCAGCAGTTCCAGGCAGTTGGATGGCTACACCTTC
TRBV5-1	TRBJ2-1	TRBD1	-	CASSSRQGATDEQFF	TGCGCCAGCAGCTCGAGACAGGGGGCAACCGATGAGCAGTTCTTC
TRBV4-3	TRBJ2-1	-	-	CASSQDYERLEQFF	TGCGCCAGCAGCCAAGATTACGAGCGGCTTGAGCAGTTCTTC
TRBV5-1	TRBJ2-2	-	-	CASSLTGMGTGELFF	TGCGCCAGCAGCTTGACAGGGATGGGCACCGGGGAGCTGTTTTTT
TRBV12-3/TRBV12-4	TRBJ2-1	-	-	CASSPPREPEQFF	TGTGCCAGCAGCCCGCCTAGAGAGCCCGAGCAGTTCTTC
TRBV7-3	TRBJ2-2	-	few	CASSPNLAGELFF	TGTGCCAGCAGCCCCAATTTGGCCGGGGAGCTGTTTTTT
TRBV6-2/TRBV6-3	TRBJ2-1	TRBD1	few	CASSARQGFGYNEQFF	TGTGCCAGCAGTGCCAGACAGGGTTTTGGCTACAATGAGCAGTTCTTC
TRBV11-2	TRBJ2-1	TRBD2	few	CASSLSSGGLSRLNEQFF	TGTGCCAGCAGCTTAAGCAGCGGGGGGCTCTCGAGGCTCAATGAGCAGTTCTTC
TRBV12-3/TRBV12-4	TRBJ2-4	TRBD2	many	CASGLAGTKNIQYF	TGTGCCAGCGGACTAGCGGGGACCAAAAACATTCAGTACTTC
TRBV7-9	TRBJ1-1	-	many	CASSSGEGTEAFF	TGTGCCAGCAGCTCGGGTGAGGGCACTGAAGCTTTCTTT
TRBV7-3	TRBJ2-1	TRBD2	many	CASSSGGYNEQFF	TGTGCCAGCAGCTCGGGGGGGTACAATGAGCAGTTCTTC
TRBV24-1	TRBJ2-7	-	many	CATSDTGAYEQYF	TGTGCCACCAGTGATACAGGAGCCTACGAGCAGTACTTC
TRBV10-1	TRBJ2-5	-	few	CASSGVGAKTQYF	TGCGCCAGCAGTGGGGTCGGGGCTAAGACCCAGTACTTC
TRBV5-1	TRBJ1-4	-	-	CASTELGDEKLFF	TGCGCCAGCACCGAGCTTGGGGATGAAAAACTGTTTTTT
TRBV5-1	TRBJ1-5	TRBD1	few	CASSSTGRDNQPQHF	TGCGCCAGCAGCTCGACAGGGAGGGACAATCAGCCCCAGCATTTT
TRBV10-3	TRBJ2-1	-	-	CAIRDGGGSYNEQFF	TGTGCCATCAGGGATGGAGGGGGCTCCTACAATGAGCAGTTCTTC
TRBV12-3/TRBV12-4	TRBJ2-3	-	few	CASEGVTTDTQYF	TGTGCCAGCGAGGGAGTAACCACAGATACGCAGTATTTT
TRBV14	TRBJ2-1	-	few	CASSQVTRSEQFF	TGTGCCAGCAGCCAAGTGACTAGGAGCGAGCAGTTCTTC
TRBV6-5	TRBJ1-4	-	few	CASGYAEKLFF	TGTGCCAGCGGCTACGCTGAAAAACTGTTTTTT
TRBV18	TRBJ1-1	-	-	CASSAGPNTEAFF	TGTGCCAGCTCAGCCGGGCCGAACACTGAAGCTTTCTTT